The source of this TCR beta chain is a study of technical replicates of blood from a handful of donors. Clones were read by immunoSEQ multiplex PCR, and TCRdb kept only the in-frame ones, dropping some. The data contain approximately 87,000 clones, roughly 92% of them singletons. Germline CDR1 and CDR2: SQVTM and ANQGSEA. This CDR3 contains 14 residues. V was trimmed by 6 bases and J by 2 bases, leaving 13 bases between them. The sequencing sample was made of T cells isolated from PBMCs. The rearrangement joins TRBV29-1 to TRBJ1-4, with D perhaps TRBD1 (6 bases). The clonotype originates from a human donor in good health. The CDR3 sequence: CSVPQGSTNEKLFF. The CDR3 coding sequence is TGCAGCGTACCACAGGGCTCCACTAATGAAAAACTGTTTTTT.